Described below is a single TCR beta chain sequence and its context. Per the authors' pipeline: It was from reference gene primer amplification that nucleated cell counts were estimated. Data came from immunoSEQ multiplex PCR; TCRdb stores just in-frame clones and leaves some out. For V, J and clone size, that table is used; D and trimming come from the DNA. The repertoire holds 60,000 to 85,000 clones, with 75% to 80% as singletons. The data are from a study of blood T cell repertoires in COVID-19. For the study at large: Sample material is recorded as cDNA or gDNA derived from T cells, B-cell-depleted T cells, or PBMCs.

CDR3 length: 15 amino acids. Trimming removed 6 bases at V and 4 bases at J, with 19 bases between. Germline V gene lookup returns CDR1 MNHEY and CDR2 SMNVEV (reference sequence). V is TRBV27 and J is TRBJ2-7, with D perhaps TRBD2 (6 bases). This clonotype was obtained from a human donor in a cohort sampled during active COVID-19. Specimen: peripheral blood. The CDR3 region is CASSGQLAGTYEQYF. For the CDR3, the DNA is TGTGCCAGCAGCGGCCAACTCGCGGGAACTTACGAGCAGTACTTC.